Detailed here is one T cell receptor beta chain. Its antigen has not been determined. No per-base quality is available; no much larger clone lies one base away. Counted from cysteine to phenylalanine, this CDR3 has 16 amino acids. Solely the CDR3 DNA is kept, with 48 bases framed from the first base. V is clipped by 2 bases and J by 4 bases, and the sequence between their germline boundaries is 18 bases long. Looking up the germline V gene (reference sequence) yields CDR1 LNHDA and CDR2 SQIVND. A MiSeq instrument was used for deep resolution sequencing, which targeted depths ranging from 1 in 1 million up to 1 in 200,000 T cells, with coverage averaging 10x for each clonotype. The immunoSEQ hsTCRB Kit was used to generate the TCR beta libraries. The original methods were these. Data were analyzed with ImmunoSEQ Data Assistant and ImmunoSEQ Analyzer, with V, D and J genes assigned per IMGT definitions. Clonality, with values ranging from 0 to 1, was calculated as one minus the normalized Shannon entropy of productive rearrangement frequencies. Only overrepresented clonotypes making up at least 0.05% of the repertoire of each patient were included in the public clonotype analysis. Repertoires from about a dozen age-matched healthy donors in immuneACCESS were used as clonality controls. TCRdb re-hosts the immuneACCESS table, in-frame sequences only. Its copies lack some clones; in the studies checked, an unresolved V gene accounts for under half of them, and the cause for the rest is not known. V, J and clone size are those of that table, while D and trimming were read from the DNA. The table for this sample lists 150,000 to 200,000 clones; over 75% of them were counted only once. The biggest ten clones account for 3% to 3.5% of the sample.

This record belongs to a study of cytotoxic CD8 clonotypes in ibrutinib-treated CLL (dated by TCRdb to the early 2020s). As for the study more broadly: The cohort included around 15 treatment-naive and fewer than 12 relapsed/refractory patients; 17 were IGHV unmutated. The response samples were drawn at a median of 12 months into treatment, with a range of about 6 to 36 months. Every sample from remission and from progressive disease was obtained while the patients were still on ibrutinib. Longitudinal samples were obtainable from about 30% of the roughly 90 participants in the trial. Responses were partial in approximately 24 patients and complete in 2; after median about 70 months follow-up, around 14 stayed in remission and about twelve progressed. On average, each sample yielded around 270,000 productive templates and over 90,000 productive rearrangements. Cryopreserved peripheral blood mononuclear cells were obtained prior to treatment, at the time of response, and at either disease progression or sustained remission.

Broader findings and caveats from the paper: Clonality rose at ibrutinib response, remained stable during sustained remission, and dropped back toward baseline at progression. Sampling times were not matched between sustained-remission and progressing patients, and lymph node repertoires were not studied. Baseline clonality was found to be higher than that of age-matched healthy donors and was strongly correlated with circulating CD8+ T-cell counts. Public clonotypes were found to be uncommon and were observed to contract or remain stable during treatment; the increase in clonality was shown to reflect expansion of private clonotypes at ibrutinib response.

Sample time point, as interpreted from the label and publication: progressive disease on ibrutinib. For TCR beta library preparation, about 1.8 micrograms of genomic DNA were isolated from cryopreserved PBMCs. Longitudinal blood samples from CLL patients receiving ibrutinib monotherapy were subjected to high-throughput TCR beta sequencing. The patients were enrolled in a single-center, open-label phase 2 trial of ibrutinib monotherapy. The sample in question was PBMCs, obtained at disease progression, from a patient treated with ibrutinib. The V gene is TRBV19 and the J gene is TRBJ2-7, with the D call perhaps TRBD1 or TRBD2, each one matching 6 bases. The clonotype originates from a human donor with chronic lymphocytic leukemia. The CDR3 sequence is CASSIRAGEGGYEQYF. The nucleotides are TGTGCCAGTAGTATACGGGCAGGCGAGGGGGGTTACGAGCAGTACTTC.